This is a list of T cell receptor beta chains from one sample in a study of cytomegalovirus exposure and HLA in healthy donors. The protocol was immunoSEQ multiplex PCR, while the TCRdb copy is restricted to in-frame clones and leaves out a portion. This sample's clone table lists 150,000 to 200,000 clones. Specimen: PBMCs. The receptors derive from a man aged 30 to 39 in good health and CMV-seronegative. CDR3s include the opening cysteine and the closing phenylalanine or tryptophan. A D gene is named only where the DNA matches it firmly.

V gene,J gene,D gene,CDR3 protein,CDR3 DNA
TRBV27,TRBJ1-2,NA,CASSLSGAPGYTF,TGTGCCAGCAGTTTATCGGGAGCCCCAGGCTACACCTTC
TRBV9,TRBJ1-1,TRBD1,CASSVNRVTGSDTEAFF,TGTGCCAGCAGCGTAAACCGGGTGACAGGGTCTGACACTGAAGCTTTCTTT
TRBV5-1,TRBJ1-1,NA,CASSRTGGNTEAFF,TGCGCCAGCAGCCGGACGGGAGGGAACACTGAAGCTTTCTTT
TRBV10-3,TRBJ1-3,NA,CAISDRVAAGNTIYF,TGTGCCATCAGTGACAGGGTAGCAGCTGGAAACACCATATATTTT
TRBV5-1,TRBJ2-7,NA,CASGRSDSAVDEQYF,TGCGCCAGCGGCCGTTCTGACAGCGCCGTGGACGAGCAGTACTTC
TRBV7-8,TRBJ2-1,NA,CASSLGAGGATYNEQFF,TGTGCCAGCAGCTTAGGGGCTGGCGGGGCCACCTACAATGAGCAGTTCTTC
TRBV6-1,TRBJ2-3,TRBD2,CASSETLAVYTDTQYF,TGTGCCAGCAGTGAAACACTAGCGGTTTACACAGATACGCAGTATTTT
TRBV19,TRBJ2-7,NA,CASSIAGPAPYEQYF,TGTGCCAGTAGTATAGCAGGGCCGGCGCCCTACGAGCAGTACTTC
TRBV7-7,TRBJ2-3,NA,CASSLGPSTDTQYF,TGTGCCAGCAGCTTAGGTCCTAGCACAGATACGCAGTATTTT
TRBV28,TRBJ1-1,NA,CASHRAGDTEAFF,TGTGCCAGCCACAGGGCGGGGGACACTGAAGCTTTCTTT
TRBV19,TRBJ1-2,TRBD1,CASRTGGPVNYGYTF,TGTGCCAGCCGGACAGGGGGTCCAGTAAACTATGGCTACACCTTC
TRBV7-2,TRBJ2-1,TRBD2,CASSSRRTSGGNEQFF,TGTGCCAGCAGCTCACGACGGACTAGCGGGGGCAATGAGCAGTTCTTC
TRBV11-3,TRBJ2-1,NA,CASSPVGAAGNEQFF,TGTGCCAGCAGCCCCGTGGGGGCTGCAGGCAATGAGCAGTTCTTC
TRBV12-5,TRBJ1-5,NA,CASGPDNQPQHF,TGTGCTAGTGGTCCAGACAATCAGCCCCAGCATTTT
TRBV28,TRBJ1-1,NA,CASSLTLGTSNTEAFF,TGTGCCAGCAGTTTAACCCTCGGGACATCGAACACTGAAGCTTTCTTT
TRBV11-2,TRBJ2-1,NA,CASSLEENEQFF,TGTGCCAGCAGCTTAGAAGAGAATGAGCAGTTCTTC
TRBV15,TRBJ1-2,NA,CATSKGRGAGYTF,TGTGCCACCAGCAAGGGACGGGGGGCTGGCTACACCTTC
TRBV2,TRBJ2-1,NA,CASSRLALEQFF,TGTGCCAGCAGTCGACTTGCACTTGAGCAGTTCTTC
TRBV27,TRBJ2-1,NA,CASSLSSGHRGFEQFF,TGTGCCAGCAGTTTATCGTCAGGGCACCGAGGTTTTGAGCAGTTCTTC
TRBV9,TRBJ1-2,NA,CASSVPGSFYGYTF,TGTGCCAGCAGCGTACCGGGGTCCTTCTATGGCTACACCTTC
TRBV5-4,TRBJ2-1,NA,CASSLQTEYNEQFF,TGTGCCAGCAGCTTGCAAACGGAGTACAATGAGCAGTTCTTC
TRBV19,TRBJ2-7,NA,CASSSLIGQGYEQYF,TGTGCCAGTAGTTCCCTCATAGGTCAGGGTTACGAGCAGTACTTC
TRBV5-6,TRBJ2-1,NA,CASSFGLNNEQFF,TGTGCCAGCAGCTTTGGGCTTAACAATGAGCAGTTCTTC
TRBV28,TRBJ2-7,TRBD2,CASNPSGALEQYF,TGTGCCAGCAATCCTAGCGGGGCCCTCGAGCAGTACTTC